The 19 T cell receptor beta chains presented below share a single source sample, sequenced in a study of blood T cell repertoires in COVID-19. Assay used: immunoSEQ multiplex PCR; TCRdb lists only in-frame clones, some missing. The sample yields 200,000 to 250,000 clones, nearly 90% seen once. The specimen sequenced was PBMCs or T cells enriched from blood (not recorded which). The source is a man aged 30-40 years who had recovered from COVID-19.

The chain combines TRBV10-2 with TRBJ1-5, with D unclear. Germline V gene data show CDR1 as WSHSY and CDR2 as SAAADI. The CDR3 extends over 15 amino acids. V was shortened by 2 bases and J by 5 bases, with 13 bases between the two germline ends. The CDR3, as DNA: TGCGCCAGCAGTGAGCGGGTGGGGAGACATCAGCCCCAGCATTTT. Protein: CASSERVGRHQPQHF.

The chain's CDR3 is CAGGGEPLYGYTF. CDR3 DNA sequence: TGTGCCGGAGGGGGGGAGCCCCTCTATGGCTACACCTTC. The rearrangement links TRBV28 to TRBJ1-2; possibly TRBD1 for D (6 bases). This CDR3 has 13 amino acids. The V end lost 11 bases, the J end lost 4 bases, and 17 bases lay between the germline ends. Germline V gene sequence: CDR1 MDHEN, CDR2 SYDVKM.

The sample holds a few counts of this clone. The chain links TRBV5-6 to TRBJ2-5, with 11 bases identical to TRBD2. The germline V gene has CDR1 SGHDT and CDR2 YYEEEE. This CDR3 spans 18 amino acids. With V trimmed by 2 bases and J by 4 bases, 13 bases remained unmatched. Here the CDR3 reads CASSFDTSGGLTGETQYF. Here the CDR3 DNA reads TGTGCCAGCAGCTTCGACACTAGCGGGGGCCTAACGGGAGAGACCCAGTACTTC. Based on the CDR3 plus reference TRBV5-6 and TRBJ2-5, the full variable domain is DAGVTQSPTHLIKTRGQQVTLRCSPKSGHDTVSWYQQALGQGPQFIFQYYEEEERQRGNFPDRFSGHQFPNYSSELNVNALLLGDSALYLCASSFDTSGGLTGETQYFGPGTRLLVL.

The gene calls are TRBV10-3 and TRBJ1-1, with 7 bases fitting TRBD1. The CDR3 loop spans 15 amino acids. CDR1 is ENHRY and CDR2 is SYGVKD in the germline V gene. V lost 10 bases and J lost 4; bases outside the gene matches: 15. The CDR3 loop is CATQGQHLGGTEAFF. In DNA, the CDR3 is TGTGCCACCCAGGGACAGCACCTCGGGGGCACTGAAGCTTTCTTT.

The CDR3 loop is CASSQATGGRLNTEAFF. DNA for the CDR3: TGCGCCAGCAGCCAGGCAACAGGGGGGCGGCTAAACACTGAAGCTTTCTTT. This chain joins TRBV4-1 and TRBJ1-1; 8 bases match TRBD1. V shed 3 bases, J shed 2 bases, and the junction held 11 bases outside the gene matches. The CDR3 covers 17 residues. Germline V gene data show CDR1 as MGHRA and CDR2 as YSYEKL.

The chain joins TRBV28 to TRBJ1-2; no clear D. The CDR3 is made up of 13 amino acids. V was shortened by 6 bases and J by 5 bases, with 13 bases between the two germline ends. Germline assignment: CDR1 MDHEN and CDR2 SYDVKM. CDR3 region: CASSLVGPYGYTF. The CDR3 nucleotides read TGTGCCAGCAGCCTCGTGGGCCCGTATGGCTACACCTTC.

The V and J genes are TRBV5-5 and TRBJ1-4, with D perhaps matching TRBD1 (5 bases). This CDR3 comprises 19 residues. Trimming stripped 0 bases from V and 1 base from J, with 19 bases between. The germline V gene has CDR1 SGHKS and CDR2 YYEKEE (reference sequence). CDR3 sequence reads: CASSLGEMAGSQTNEKLFF. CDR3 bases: TGTGCCAGCAGCTTGGGGGAAATGGCAGGGTCCCAAACTAATGAAAAACTGTTTTTT. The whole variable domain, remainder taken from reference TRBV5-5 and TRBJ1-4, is DAGVTQSPTHLIKTRGQQVTLRCSPISGHKSVSWYQQVLGQGPQFIFQYYEKEERGRGNFPDRFSARQFPNYSSELNVNALLLGDSALYLCASSLGEMAGSQTNEKLFFGSGTQLSVL.

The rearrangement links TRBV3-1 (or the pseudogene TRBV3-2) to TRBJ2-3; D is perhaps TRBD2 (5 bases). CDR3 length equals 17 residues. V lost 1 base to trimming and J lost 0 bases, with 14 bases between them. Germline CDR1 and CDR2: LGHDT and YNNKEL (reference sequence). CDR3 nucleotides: TGTGCCAGCAGCCAAGGTCAGTCTAGCAGTAGCACAGATACGCAGTATTTT. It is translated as CASSQGQSSSSTDTQYF.

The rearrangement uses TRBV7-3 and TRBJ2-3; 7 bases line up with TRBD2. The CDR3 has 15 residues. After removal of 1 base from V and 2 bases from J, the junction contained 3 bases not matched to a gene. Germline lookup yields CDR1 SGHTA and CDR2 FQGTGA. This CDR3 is CASSLRAGSTDTQYF. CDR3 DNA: TGTGCCAGCAGCTTAAGAGCGGGGTCCACAGATACGCAGTATTTT. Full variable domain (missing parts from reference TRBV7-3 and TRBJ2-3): GAGVSQTPSNKVTEKGKYVELRCDPISGHTALYWYRQSLGQGPEFLIYFQGTGAADDSGLPNDRFFAVRPEGSVSTLKIQRTERGDSAVYLCASSLRAGSTDTQYFGPGTRLTVL.

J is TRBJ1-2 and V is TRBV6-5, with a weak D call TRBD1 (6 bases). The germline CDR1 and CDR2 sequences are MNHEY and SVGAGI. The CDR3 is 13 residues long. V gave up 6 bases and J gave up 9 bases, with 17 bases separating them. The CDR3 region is CASRETGQSSYTF. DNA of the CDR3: TGTGCCAGCAGGGAGACAGGACAATCGAGCTACACCTTC.

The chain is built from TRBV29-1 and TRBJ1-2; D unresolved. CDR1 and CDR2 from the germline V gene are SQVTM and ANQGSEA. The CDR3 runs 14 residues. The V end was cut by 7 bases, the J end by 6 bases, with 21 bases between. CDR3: CSASPAGMVDGYTF. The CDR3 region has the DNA TGCAGCGCTTCCCCCGCAGGTATGGTGGATGGCTACACCTTC.

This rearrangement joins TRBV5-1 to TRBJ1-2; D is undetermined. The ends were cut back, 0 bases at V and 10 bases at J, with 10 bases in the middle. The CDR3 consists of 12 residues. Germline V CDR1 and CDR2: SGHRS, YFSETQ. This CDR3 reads CASSLGGPDYTF. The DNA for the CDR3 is TGCGCCAGCAGCTTGGGCGGGCCCGACTACACCTTC.

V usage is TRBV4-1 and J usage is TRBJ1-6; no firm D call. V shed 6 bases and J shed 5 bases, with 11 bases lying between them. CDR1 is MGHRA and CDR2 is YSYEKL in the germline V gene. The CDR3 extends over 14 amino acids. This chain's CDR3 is CASSSWENNSPLHF. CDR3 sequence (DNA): TGCGCCAGCAGTTCGTGGGAGAATAATTCACCCCTCCACTTT.

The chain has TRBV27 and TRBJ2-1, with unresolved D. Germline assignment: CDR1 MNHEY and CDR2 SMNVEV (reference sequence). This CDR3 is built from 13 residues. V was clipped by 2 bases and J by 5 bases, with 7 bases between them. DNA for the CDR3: TGTGCCAGCAGTTTAAGCGCCAACAATGAGCAGTTCTTC. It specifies CASSLSANNEQFF.

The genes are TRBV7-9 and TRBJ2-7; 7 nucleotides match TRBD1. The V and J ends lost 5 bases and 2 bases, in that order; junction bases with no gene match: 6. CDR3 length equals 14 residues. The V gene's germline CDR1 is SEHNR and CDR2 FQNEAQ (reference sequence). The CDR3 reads CASSATGTAYEQYF. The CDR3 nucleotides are TGTGCCAGCAGCGCCACCGGGACAGCCTACGAGCAGTACTTC. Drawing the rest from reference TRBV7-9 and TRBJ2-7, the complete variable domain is DTGVSQNPRHKITKRGQNVTFRCDPISEHNRLYWYRQTLGQGPEFLTYFQNEAQLEKSRLLSDRFSAERPKGSFSTLEIQRTEQGDSAMYLCASSATGTAYEQYFGPGTRLTVT.

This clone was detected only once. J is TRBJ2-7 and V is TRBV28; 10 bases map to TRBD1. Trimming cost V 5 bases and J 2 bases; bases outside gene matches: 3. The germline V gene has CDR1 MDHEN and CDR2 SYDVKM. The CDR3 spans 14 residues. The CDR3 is CASSAGTGAYEQYF. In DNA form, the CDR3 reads TGTGCCAGCAGTGCCGGGACAGGGGCCTACGAGCAGTACTTC.

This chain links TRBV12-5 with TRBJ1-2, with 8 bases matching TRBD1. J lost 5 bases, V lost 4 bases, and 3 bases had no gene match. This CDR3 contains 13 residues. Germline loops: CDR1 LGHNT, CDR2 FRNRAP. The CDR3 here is CASGSDRGYGYTF. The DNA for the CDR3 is TGTGCTAGTGGTTCTGACAGGGGATATGGCTACACCTTC.

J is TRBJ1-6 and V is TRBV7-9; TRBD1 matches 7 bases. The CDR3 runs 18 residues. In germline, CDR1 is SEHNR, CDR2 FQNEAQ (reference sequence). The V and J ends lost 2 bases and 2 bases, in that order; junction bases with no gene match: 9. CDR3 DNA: TGTGCCAGCAGCTTATCTAAAACAGGGGTGCCCTATAATTCACCCCTCCACTTT. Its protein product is CASSLSKTGVPYNSPLHF.

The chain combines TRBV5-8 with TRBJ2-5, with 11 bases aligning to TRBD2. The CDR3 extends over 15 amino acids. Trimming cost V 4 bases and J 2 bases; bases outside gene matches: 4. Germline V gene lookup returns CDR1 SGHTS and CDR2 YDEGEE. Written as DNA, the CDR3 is TGTGCCAGCAGCAGCGGGACTAGCGGACAAGAGACCCAGTACTTC. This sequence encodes CASSSGTSGQETQYF.